The 17 T cell receptor beta chains below were found in one sample sequenced in a study of cytomegalovirus exposure and HLA in healthy donors. The PCR ran on 60 Vbeta and 13 Jbeta primers. Repertoires were generated with immunoSEQ multiplex PCR, while TCRdb's copy carries only in-frame clones and drops some. The sample contains fewer than 45,000 clones, around 69% of which appear only once. Specimen: PBMCs. The origin of the receptors is a woman aged 30 to 39 in good health and CMV-seronegative.

The chain uses TRBV7-9 and TRBJ2-5, with 8 bases matching TRBD1. V lost 3 bases and J lost 4; bases outside the gene matches: 7. Germline values: CDR1 SEHNR, CDR2 FQNEAQ (reference sequence). CDR3 size: 15 residues. The CDR3 sequence: CASSFTGQGGETQYF. CDR3 nucleotide sequence: TGTGCCAGCAGCTTCACCGGACAGGGAGGAGAGACCCAGTACTTC.

The V call is TRBV10-2, the J call TRBJ1-1; D perhaps matches TRBD1 (6 bases). CDR3 length: 16 residues. V lost 8 bases and J lost 0, with 19 bases in between. The germline V gene encodes CDR1 WSHSY and CDR2 SAAADI. The CDR3 coding sequence is TGCGCCAGCGGGGGGGCGGCAGGGGATATGAACACTGAAGCTTTCTTT. It codes for CASGGAAGDMNTEAFF.

The V and J genes are TRBV21-1 and TRBJ1-4; the table names TRBD1, a call not compared with the DNA. TRBV21-1 corresponds to a pseudogene. The CDR3 is 15 residues long. Here the CDR3 DNA reads TGTGCCACCTCAGACCCGGGACAGACAATTGAAAAACTGTTTTTT. Protein product: CATSDPGQTIEKLFF.

The chain is built from TRBV7-2 and TRBJ1-5; D perhaps matches TRBD1 (5 bases). V lost 3 bases and J lost 0, with 9 bases in between. CDR1 SGHTA and CDR2 FQGNSA come from the germline V gene. CDR3 size: 15 residues. The CDR3 is CASSLTVDSNQPQHF. The CDR3 DNA reads as TGTGCCAGCAGCTTGACAGTTGATAGCAATCAGCCCCAGCATTTT. The full variable domain, with the rest looked up from reference TRBV7-2 and TRBJ1-5, is GAGVSQSPSNKVTEKGKDVELRCDPISGHTALYWYRQSLGQGLEFLIYFQGNSAPDKSGLPSDRFSAERTGGSVSTLTIQRTQQEDSAVYLCASSLTVDSNQPQHFGDGTRLSIL.

The gene calls are TRBV7-2 and TRBJ1-2; tentatively, D is TRBD1 (5 bases). This CDR3 has 13 residues. Germline lookup yields CDR1 SGHTA and CDR2 FQGNSA. With 3 bases removed from V and 1 base from J, the gap between germline ends came to 6 bases. DNA for the CDR3: TGTGCCAGCAGCTTGGACAATAACTATGGCTACACCTTC. Translated: CASSLDNNYGYTF.

V is TRBV6-5 and J is TRBJ2-1, with a tentative D call TRBD1 (6 bases). Germline lookup yields CDR1 MNHEY and CDR2 SVGAGI. The length of the CDR3 is 15 residues. Trimming took off 0 bases at V and 6 bases at J, with 12 bases between the two ends. The CDR3 protein is CASSYSRGGFNEQFF. CDR3 DNA: TGTGCCAGCAGTTACTCACGTGGGGGCTTCAATGAGCAGTTCTTC.

This chain uses TRBV6-1 with TRBJ2-2; D call uncertain. CDR1 is MNHNS and CDR2 is SASEGT in the germline V gene. CDR3 length: 15 residues. Trimming cost V 2 bases and J 4 bases, with 11 bases left between them. CDR3 loop: CASSEFSATTGELFF. CDR3 nucleotides: TGTGCCAGCAGTGAATTCAGCGCCACCACCGGGGAGCTGTTTTTT.

The gene calls are TRBV6-5 and TRBJ1-2, with D perhaps TRBD1 (5 bases). Trimming took off 0 bases at V and 8 bases at J, with 19 bases between the two ends. CDR3 length: 16 residues. Germline values: CDR1 MNHEY, CDR2 SVGAGI. The CDR3 region is CASSYSGTGREGGYTF. Written as DNA, the CDR3 is TGTGCCAGCAGTTACTCCGGCACGGGCAGGGAGGGCGGCTACACCTTC.

The V call is TRBV9, the J call TRBJ1-1; D not resolved. Between the trimmed V and J ends, which lost 2 bases and 2 bases, there was a span of 7 bases. Looked up from germline, CDR1 is SGDLS and CDR2 is YYNGEE. The CDR3 extends over 13 amino acids. The CDR3 DNA reads as TGTGCCAGCAGCGTCACGGGAAACACTGAAGCTTTCTTT. Protein sequence: CASSVTGNTEAFF.

The rearrangement joins TRBV9 to TRBJ2-6; D gene unclear. Trimming pared 3 bases from V and 1 base from J, leaving 11 bases between. CDR1 and CDR2 (germline): SGDLS, YYNGEE. This CDR3 comprises 16 residues. The CDR3 reads CASSAITVSGANVLTF. The CDR3 DNA is TGTGCCAGCAGCGCCATTACAGTTTCTGGGGCCAACGTCCTGACTTTC.

J is TRBJ2-3 and V is TRBV6-5; D unresolved. CDR1 is MNHEY, CDR2 SVGAGI, per germline. The CDR3 is 14 amino acids. V lost 10 bases, J lost 0 bases, and 14 bases lay in between. CDR3 in amino acids: CATLRDLSTDTQYF. CDR3 in DNA: TGTGCCACCCTCCGAGACTTAAGCACAGATACGCAGTATTTT.

This chain joins TRBV6-1 and TRBJ2-1; 7 bases align to TRBD2. The CDR3 is 12 amino acids. The J segment lost 5 bases and the V segment lost 10 bases, leaving 5 bases of the junction unmatched. Germline V gives CDR1 MNHNS, CDR2 SASEGT. CDR3 sequence reads: CATGRLHNEQFF. DNA for the CDR3: TGTGCCACCGGGAGGCTCCACAATGAGCAGTTCTTC.

The V gene is TRBV11-2, the J gene TRBJ2-3; tentatively, D is TRBD2 (5 bases). CDR1 is SGHAT, CDR2 FQNNGV, per germline. V lost 3 bases, J lost 2 bases, and 15 bases lay in between. The CDR3 has 16 residues. CDR3 residues: CASSFTGSYNTDTQYF. CDR3 nucleotides: TGTGCCAGCAGCTTTACGGGATCCTATAACACAGATACGCAGTATTTT. The complete variable domain, with remaining parts taken from reference TRBV11-2 and TRBJ2-3, reads EAGVAQSPRYKIIEKRQSVAFWCNPISGHATLYWYQQILGQGPKLLIQFQNNGVVDDSQLPKDRFSAERLKGVDSTLKIQPAKLEDSAVYLCASSFTGSYNTDTQYFGPGTRLTVL.

This clone appeared a single time. The chain has TRBV2 and TRBJ2-7; 8 nucleotides agree with TRBD1. The V gene end was trimmed by 8 bases and the J gene end by 5 bases; junction bases not matched to a gene: 5. The CDR3 is made up of 12 amino acids. Germline CDR1 reads SNHLY; CDR2 reads FYNNEI. The CDR3 coding sequence is TGTGCCAGCGTGGACAGGGCAAACGAGCAGTACTTC. Protein sequence: CASVDRANEQYF. The full variable domain, completed using reference TRBV2 and TRBJ2-7, is EPEVTQTPSHQVTQMGQEVILRCVPISNHLYFYWYRQILGQKVEFLVSFYNNEISEKSEIFDDQFSVERPDGSNFTLKIRSTKLEDSAMYFCASVDRANEQYFGPGTRLTVT.

This rearrangement joins TRBV9 to TRBJ2-7, with 7 bases aligning to TRBD2. This CDR3 contains 15 residues. CDR1 and CDR2 (germline): SGDLS, YYNGEE. The V and J ends lost 4 bases and 0 bases, in that order; junction bases with no gene match: 7. The CDR3 sequence is CASSSSGTNSYEQYF. The CDR3 nucleotides read TGTGCCAGCAGCTCCTCCGGGACTAACTCCTACGAGCAGTACTTC.

The rearrangement links TRBV6-1 to TRBJ1-6; D is uncertain. The V end was cut by 7 bases, the J end by 9 bases, with 16 bases between. The CDR3 sequence is 14 residues long. Germline lookup yields CDR1 MNHNS and CDR2 SASEGT. CDR3 DNA: TGTGCCAGCAAGAACGGTGAGGGTGGTTCACCCCTCCACTTT. It specifies CASKNGEGGSPLHF.

This rearrangement joins TRBV5-1 to TRBJ1-2; the match to TRBD1 covers 9 bases. The CDR3 sequence is 14 residues long. Germline-derived CDR1 and CDR2 are SGHRS and YFSETQ. V dropped 0 bases and J dropped 8; count of bases not matched to a gene: 5. The CDR3 nucleotides are TGCGCCAGCAGCTTGGAGGGGACAGGGAGAGGCTACACCTTC. Translation gives CASSLEGTGRGYTF.